This T cell receptor (beta chain) is drawn from a study of regulatory and conventional T cells in RAG deficiency (dated by TCRdb to about 2017). Some background on the complete study: High-throughput TCR beta sequencing was used to compare the diversity and composition of the Treg, conventional CD4+ and CD8+ T cell repertoires of RAG-deficient patients with those of healthy controls. Broader findings and caveats from the paper: For some subjects, some T-cell subset analyses were not performed. Unique TCR beta sequences from Treg cells were roughly 99-fold fewer in Omenn syndrome and CID/AS patients than controls, versus approximately 9.9-fold for other subsets. Compared with control T-cell subpopulations, RAG-deficient patients had much lower Shannon entropy and higher Simpson indices. Shorter CDR3 lengths were found in all patient T-cell subsets, and >85% Treg-Tconv repertoire overlap at nucleotide and amino acid level was observed in Omenn syndrome patients. Rather than being bona fide Treg cells, the sorted CD25-high CD127-low cells in Omenn syndrome patients may represent peripherally activated cells.

Receptors were amplified or captured by the immunoSEQ multiplex PCR assay. Rearranged TCR beta chain products were amplified from the genomic DNA of sorted T-cell subsets and were then sequenced. Per the authors' processing: Shannon entropy and Simpson indices were used to measure the diversity of productive TCR beta rearrangements in each repertoire. To gauge clonal expansion, the frequencies of the 100 most abundant productive TCR beta clonotypes among total reads were added together. The TRB repertoires were scored with a self-reactivity index that is based on amino acid usage at CDR3beta positions 6 and 7. Two-way ANOVA was used for repertoire analyses, while Student t or Mann-Whitney tests were used for flow cytometric analyses. TCRdb obtained this table from immuneACCESS and retained in-frame rearrangements with V and J assigned. These tables miss some clones; where compared with another copy, unresolved V genes account for less than half of the shortfall, and the remainder is unexplained. The D gene and trimming were derived from the DNA, and the V and J assignments and clone size from that table. This sample gives around 29,000 clones in total; about nine tenths of them show up just once. The top ten clonotypes cover over 0.7% of the sample.

Before genomic DNA extraction, regulatory T cells were isolated from blood as CD4+CD25-high CD127-low cells. Repertoire analyses used fewer than 10 healthy control donors as the comparison group. Sequences SGHNT (CDR1) and YYREEE (CDR2) are obtained from the germline V gene (reference sequence). V and J are trimmed by 1 base and 4 bases, and the gene matches miss 5 bases of the junction. From its cysteine to its phenylalanine, the CDR3 spans 15 amino acids. The kept DNA is CDR3 alone, 45 bases in frame from the first base. With respect to this clone: The target of this receptor is not known. No base quality values were provided; no much bigger clone lies one nucleotide off.

The sample was also reused in another study, on regulatory T cells. The other study reports the following: The multiplex PCR relied on 52 forward TRBV primers and 13 reverse TRBJ primers, and amplification bias was corrected through assay-based and computational methods. Repertoires from patients had restricted unique TRB V-J pairs and skewed V and J gene usage, with the strongest effect in regulatory T cells. Between CD3G-deficient patients and healthy controls, the study compared T-cell receptor beta repertoires in sorted regulatory T cells, conventional CD4+ T cells and CD8+ T cells. Peripheral blood mononuclear cells were isolated by Ficoll density separation. Within the immunoSEQ assay, multiplex PCR amplified rearranged TRB loci from genomic DNA. An Illumina HiSeq platform was used to sequence the TRB amplicons. Custom algorithms error-filtered the raw sequences and aligned them to reference gene sequences, after which the immunoSEQ online tools were used for analysis. Frequencies of productive and nonproductive TRB rearrangements were assessed among unique sequences as well as among total sequences. Groups were compared by t tests, Mann-Whitney tests or two-way ANOVA performed in Prism software.

The chain uses TRBV5-4 and TRBJ2-7, and 10 junctional nucleotides match TRBD2. The TCR was taken from a human donor in good health. The sequenced sample consisted of Tregs sorted from blood. The CDR3 here reads CASSLSASGGYEQYF. DNA sequence: TGTGCCAGCAGCTTGTCGGCTAGCGGGGGTTACGAGCAGTACTTC.